The next 23 T cell receptor beta chains were all read from a single sample in a study of blood T cells in healthy people across ages (dated by TCRdb to the mid-2010s). The library relied on 5' RACE. A second PCR of about 6 to 12 cycles was performed with a sample-barcoded 5' primer and a J-beta primer mix. Clones were called with MiXCR by TCRdb after fastp trimmed the public reads at Q25, and only in-frame beta chains were retained. For every CDR3 protein sequence, its rows merge into one entry that carries the most common genes and DNA. The sample table records fewer than 2 million distinct CDR3 sequences; about 39% of these occur just once. The top ten constitute around 23% of the sample. Source material: blood. These receptors originate from a human donor in good health.

V usage is TRBV4-1 and J usage is TRBJ2-1, with unresolved D. Trimming removed 4 bases at V and 6 bases at J, with 16 bases between. The germline gives CDR1 MGHRA, CDR2 YSYEKL. This CDR3 region has 15 residues. The DNA of the CDR3 is TGCGCCAGCAGCCCATTCCCTGAGCAGTCCAATGAGCAGTTCTTC. Amino acids: CASSPFPEQSNEQFF.

This sequence joins TRBV20-1 and TRBJ1-5, with D hard to call. Between the trimmed V and J ends, which lost 1 base and 8 bases, there was a span of 12 bases. This CDR3 is built from 13 residues. The germline gives CDR1 DFQATT, CDR2 SNEGSKA (reference sequence). CDR3 in DNA: TGCAGTGCTAGAGGGGGAGGGATTGAGCCCCAGCATTTT. Translation: CSARGGGIEPQHF.

The chain recombines TRBV19 with TRBJ1-4; TRBD1 matches 7 bases. The CDR3 has 16 amino acids. The ends lost 5 bases at V and 8 bases at J; junction bases unmatched: 14. Germline assignment: CDR1 LNHDA and CDR2 SQIVND (reference sequence). The CDR3 protein is CASSETGWTGREKLFF. CDR3 sequence (DNA): TGTGCCAGTAGTGAAACCGGGTGGACAGGACGGGAAAAACTGTTTTTT.

In DNA form, the CDR3 reads TGTGCCAGCAGCCAAACAGGGGGAGGCTACAATGAGCAGTTCTTC. It specifies CASSQTGGGYNEQFF. The rearrangement uses TRBV14 and TRBJ2-1; 8 bases agree with TRBD1. Germline V CDR1 and CDR2: SGHDN, FVKESK. V lost 2 bases and J lost 3; bases outside the gene matches: 3. The CDR3 has 15 amino acids.

This clonotype was detected a few times. The J gene is TRBJ1-1, the V gene TRBV12-5; D remains ambiguous. Looked up from germline, CDR1 is LGHNT and CDR2 is FRNRAP. V was shortened by 6 bases and J by 4 bases, with 12 bases between the two germline ends. The length of the CDR3 is 13 residues. The CDR3 loop is CASGWVRGTEAFF. Written as DNA, the CDR3 is TGTGCTAGTGGCTGGGTCCGCGGCACTGAAGCTTTCTTT.

This clonotype was recorded a few times. The CDR3 reads CASSPPTTWAFRLTDTQYF. The CDR3 DNA reads TGCGCCAGCAGCCCCCCTACAACATGGGCCTTCCGACTCACAGATACGCAGTATTTT. The V and J genes are TRBV4-1 and TRBJ2-3; D is unclear. The germline V and J ends were trimmed by 4 bases and 2 bases, with 25 bases remaining between them. The CDR3 spans 19 residues. Germline V CDR1 and CDR2: MGHRA, YSYEKL.

This clonotype was observed a handful of times. The chain carries TRBV12-3 or TRBV12-4 and TRBJ1-6, with 8 bases fitting TRBD1. V lost 3 bases, J lost 10 bases, and 5 bases stayed unmatched. This CDR3 has 14 amino acids. CDR3 region: CASSLGQVSSPLHF. CDR3 in DNA: TGTGCCAGCAGTTTGGGACAGGTATCCTCACCCCTCCACTTT.

The chain employs TRBV7-2 and TRBJ1-2, with D perhaps TRBD1 (5 bases). CDR3 length: 15 residues. V lost 8 bases and J lost 6, with 22 bases in between. Germline assignment: CDR1 SGHTA and CDR2 FQGNSA. CDR3 region: CASGRDPASADGYTF. The CDR3 DNA reads TGTGCCAGCGGGCGGGACCCTGCCTCTGCGGATGGCTACACCTTC.

This clonotype has a handful of counts. The chain links TRBV4-1 to TRBJ1-2; 10 bases are shared with TRBD1. The V and J ends lost 3 bases and 4 bases, in that order; junction bases with no gene match: 5. This CDR3 spans 15 amino acids. Germline CDR1 and CDR2: MGHRA and YSYEKL. CDR3 nucleotides: TGCGCCAGCAGCCAGAGGGACAGGGGCGGCTATGGCTACACCTTC. Protein product: CASSQRDRGGYGYTF.

The rearrangement joins TRBV15 to TRBJ1-2; D is undetermined. V was trimmed by 4 bases and J by 5 bases, leaving 8 bases between them. The CDR3 contains 12 residues. CDR1 is LNHNV and CDR2 is YYDKDF in the germline V gene (reference sequence). The CDR3 here is CATSKSGYGYTF. In nucleotides, the CDR3 is TGTGCCACCAGCAAAAGCGGTTATGGCTACACCTTC.

This clonotype showed up just a few times. This chain links TRBV3-1 with TRBJ2-3; TRBD2 matches 8 bases. Germline CDR1 reads LGHDT; CDR2 reads YNNKEL (reference sequence). The CDR3 spans 14 residues. V was pared by 8 bases and J by 1 base, with 5 bases of the junction left unmatched. The CDR3 DNA is TGTGCCAGCTCGGGGGGGCCCGGCACAGATACGCAGTATTTT. This sequence encodes CASSGGPGTDTQYF.

The chain combines TRBV14 with TRBJ2-7, with 14 bases aligning to TRBD2. Trimming removed 1 base from V and 0 bases from J; junction bases left unmatched: 14. This CDR3 has 21 residues. Germline lookup yields CDR1 SGHDN and CDR2 FVKESK. The chain's CDR3 is CASSQGTKWTSGGPYSYEQYF. DNA of the CDR3: TGTGCCAGCAGCCAAGGTACCAAATGGACTAGCGGGGGGCCCTACTCCTACGAGCAGTACTTC. Complete variable domain (other parts from reference TRBV14 and TRBJ2-7): EAGVTQFPSHSVIEKGQTVTLRCDPISGHDNLYWYRRVMGKEIKFLLHFVKESKQDESGMPNNRFLAERTGGTYSTLKVQPAELEDSGVYFCASSQGTKWTSGGPYSYEQYFGPGTRLTVT.

The chain employs TRBV4-3 and TRBJ2-1, with D tentatively TRBD1 or TRBD2 (5 bases each). Trimming stripped 8 bases from V and 4 bases from J, with 15 bases between. From germline, CDR1 is LGHNA and CDR2 YSLEER. The CDR3 sequence is 14 residues long. CDR3 nucleotides: TGCGCCAGCCGACGGGACCACAATTACAATGAGCAGTTCTTC. The encoded protein is CASRRDHNYNEQFF.

This clonotype was seen once. The chain recombines TRBV10-3 with TRBJ2-6; D tentatively fits TRBD1 or TRBD2 (5 bases each). Trimming took off 4 bases at V and 0 bases at J, with 13 bases between the two ends. Germline V gives CDR1 ENHRY, CDR2 SYGVKD. The CDR3 length is 17 residues. CDR3 DNA sequence: TGTGCCATCAGTGGGGGGACGACGCCCTCTGGGGCCAACGTCCTGACTTTC. This codes for CAISGGTTPSGANVLTF.

V usage is TRBV10-3 and J usage is TRBJ1-6; D unresolved. Deletions cut 6 bases from V and 10 bases from J, with 16 bases between. The germline V gene has CDR1 ENHRY and CDR2 SYGVKD. This CDR3 has 14 residues. CDR3 bases: TGTGCCATCAGGGCCGCGGATAGTGGATCACCCCTCCACTTT. It is translated as CAIRAADSGSPLHF.

This clonotype was observed a few times. The rearrangement joins TRBV7-8 to TRBJ2-5; 8 nucleotides align to TRBD2. The V and J ends lost 3 bases and 1 base, in that order; junction bases with no gene match: 7. From germline, CDR1 is SGHVS and CDR2 FQNEAQ. This CDR3 spans 16 amino acids. The CDR3 DNA reads as TGTGCCAGCAGCTTCTATTTAGCGGGGAGCCAAGAGACCCAGTACTTC. As protein: CASSFYLAGSQETQYF.

Only a few counts were recorded for this clonotype. CDR3 sequence reads: CASSVDTQETQYF. The CDR3 nucleotides are TGTGCCAGCAGCGTTGACACCCAAGAGACCCAGTACTTC. The chain employs TRBV9 and TRBJ2-5; D remains ambiguous. Germline assignment: CDR1 SGDLS and CDR2 YYNGEE. CDR3 length: 13 amino acids. The V end lost 2 bases, the J end lost 1 base, and 6 bases lay between the germline ends.

A few counts support this clonotype. J is TRBJ2-3 and V is TRBV10-3, with TRBD2 as a possible D gene (6 bases). CDR3 length: 16 residues. CDR1 ENHRY and CDR2 SYGVKD come from the germline V gene. V lost 6 bases and J 1 base, leaving 17 bases between the germline ends. The CDR3 nucleotides are TGTGCCATCAGCGCGTCGGGAGCACCGGGCACAGATACGCAGTATTTT. Amino acids: CAISASGAPGTDTQYF.

This clonotype was seen only a few times. A much larger clone differs from this one at a single base, so this may be a read error. The chain couples TRBV12-3 or TRBV12-4 to TRBJ1-1; no reliable D call. This CDR3 spans 14 amino acids. The CDR3 loop is CASSLDPVNIEAFF. The DNA for the CDR3 is TGTGCCAGCAGCTTGGACCCGGTGAACATTGAAGCTTTCTTT.

This clonotype was counted between two and nine times. This chain uses TRBV27 with TRBJ2-4; D unclear. The J call could be wrong; TRBJ2-7 is a better fit for the DNA end. The CDR3 totals 14 residues. The germline V gene encodes CDR1 MNHEY and CDR2 SMNVEV (reference sequence). CDR3 in amino acids: CASSFSGSLGEQYF. CDR3 nucleotides: TGTGCCAGCAGTTTCTCGGGCAGCCTGGGCGAGCAGTACTTC.

The rearrangement joins TRBV6-8 to TRBJ2-3; D is unresolved. CDR3 length equals 12 residues. Trimming took 7 bases from V and 5 from J, leaving 10 bases between them. In germline, CDR1 is MNHGY, CDR2 SAAAGT. CDR3 nucleotide sequence: TGTGCCAGCAAAATCATCGTAGATACGCAGTATTTT. Translated: CASKIIVDTQYF.

This clonotype was detected a few times. This rearrangement joins TRBV6-5 to TRBJ2-1; 8 nucleotides match TRBD2. The CDR3 is 13 amino acids. Per germline, CDR1 MNHEY and CDR2 SVGAGI. With V trimmed by 0 bases and J by 9 bases, 1 base remained unmatched. The CDR3 sequence is CASSYSTSVEQFF. Written as DNA, the CDR3 is TGTGCCAGCAGTTACTCGACTAGCGTTGAGCAGTTCTTC.

This clonotype was detected many times. The chain joins TRBV3-1 to TRBJ1-5; D not certain. Trimming left V 0 bases short and J 2 bases short, with 2 bases between. In germline, CDR1 is LGHDT, CDR2 YNNKEL (reference sequence). The CDR3 has 13 residues. The CDR3 here is CASSQDGNQPQHF. DNA for the CDR3: TGTGCCAGCAGCCAAGACGGCAATCAGCCCCAGCATTTT. Together with reference TRBV3-1 and TRBJ1-5, the CDR3 gives the full variable domain: DTAVSQTPKYLVTQMGNDKSIKCEQNLGHDTMYWYKQDSKKFLKIMFSYNNKELIINETVPNRFSPKSPDKAHLNLHINSLELGDSAVYFCASSQDGNQPQHFGDGTRLSIL.